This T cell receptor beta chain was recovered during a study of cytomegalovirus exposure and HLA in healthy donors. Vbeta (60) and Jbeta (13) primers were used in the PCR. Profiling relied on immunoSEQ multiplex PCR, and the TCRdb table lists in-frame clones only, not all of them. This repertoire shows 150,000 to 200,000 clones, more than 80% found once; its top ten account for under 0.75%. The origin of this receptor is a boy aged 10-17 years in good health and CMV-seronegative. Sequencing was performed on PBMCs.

The CDR3 here is CASSASDTDTQYF. The CDR3 nucleotides read TGTGCCAGCAGTGCTAGCGACACAGATACGCAGTATTTT. This sequence joins TRBV6-4 and TRBJ2-3; a weak D match, TRBD2 (6 bases). The CDR3 is made up of 13 amino acids. Trimming took 4 bases from V and 2 from J, leaving 7 bases between them. Germline CDR1 is MRHNA and CDR2 is SNTAGT.